One sample yielded the 3 T cell receptor beta chains listed below, sequenced in a study of OX40 agonist ivuxolimab in advanced cancers. Here immunoSEQ multiplex PCR was the method, and the copy in TCRdb shows in-frame clones only, minus some. The sample holds approximately 100,000 clones; over 75% are singletons and the top ten take around 0.32%. Source: CD4+ or CD8+ T cells sorted from blood, taken in a trial of the OX40 agonist ivuxolimab. Receptors were obtained from an adult with an advanced solid tumor such as melanoma, head and neck, liver or kidney cancer.

This chain joins TRBV7-2 and TRBJ2-7, with no clear D. V was cut by 2 bases and J by 7 bases, with 6 bases left in between. CDR1 and CDR2 from the germline V gene are SGHTA and FQGNSA. The CDR3 has 11 amino acids. The CDR3 DNA follows: TGTGCCAGCAGCTTAAACGGAGAGCAGTACTTC. As protein: CASSLNGEQYF.

The V and J genes are TRBV7-6 and TRBJ2-3; TRBD1 or TRBD2 may be the D gene (5 bases each). Germline lookup yields CDR1 SGHVS and CDR2 FNYEAQ. V was trimmed by 6 bases and J by 0 bases, leaving 19 bases between them. This CDR3 is 17 amino acids long. The CDR3 DNA follows: TGTGCCAGCAGTTCCCGGGACGGAGTCTATAGCACAGATACGCAGTATTTT. Its protein product is CASSSRDGVYSTDTQYF.

V and J are TRBV6-6 and TRBJ2-1; TRBD2 matches at 9 bases. The length of the CDR3 is 15 residues. V shed 4 bases, J shed 7 bases, and the junction held 8 bases outside the gene matches. Germline V gene lookup returns CDR1 MNHNY and CDR2 SVGAGI (reference sequence). DNA of the CDR3: TGTGCCAGCAGTTCGACGGGACTAGCCAGTAATGAGCAGTTCTTC. This encodes CASSSTGLASNEQFF.